The present T cell receptor beta chain was sequenced within a study of vaccination and CD4 T cells after COVID-19. Overall study context: Post-COVID draws followed diagnosis by a median roughly 99 days (range 35 to 161).

Time point in this sample: late sampling 161 to 241 days after vaccination in three convalescent patients. Treatment defined: 10-day PBMC culture with coronavirus spike peptide pools or control peptides (ViraFEST assay). An Oncomine TCR Beta short-read assay was used to sequence the DNA from cultured CD4+ T cells. One entry per CDR3 protein, called by TCRdb with MiXCR from the PCR reads. The sample lists around 20,000 distinct CDR3 sequences; approximately 44% were seen once. General observations from the study: Spike mono-reactivity applied to 304 of 307 vaccine-specific clones detected in convalescent patients.

On this clonotype itself: What it binds is not known.

This TCR was sampled from a human donor who had recovered from COVID-19. Sequencing used CD4+ T cells from blood, cultured in vitro, obtained about 7 months after SARS-CoV-2 vaccination.

Here the CDR3 reads CASSSSRVGNTIYF. The CDR3 DNA sequence: TGTGCCAGCAGTTCCTCCAGGGTGGGAAACACCATATATTTT. The rearrangement joins TRBV27 to TRBJ1-3; the D gene is possibly TRBD1 (5 bases). There are 14 residues in the CDR3. The germline CDR1 and CDR2 sequences are MNHEY and SMNVEV (reference sequence). Trimming left V 4 bases short and J 4 bases short, with 11 bases between.